The 21 T cell receptor beta chains in this list originate from one sample, sequenced in a study of control samples from healthy donors and cancer patients. Assay used: immunoSEQ multiplex PCR; TCRdb lists only in-frame clones, some missing. In the table there are around 120,000 clones, about 90% of which are singletons. Sequenced sample: blood. The receptor source for this set is a man aged 60-69 years in good health.

The V and J genes are TRBV21-1 and TRBJ2-6; the D call TRBD2 from the table was never checked on the DNA. TRBV21-1 is described as a pseudogene. The CDR3 loop spans 16 amino acids. CDR3 DNA: TGTGCCAGCAGCAAAGAAACTACCTCTGGGGCCAACGTCCTGACTTTC. Protein sequence: CASSKETTSGANVLTF.

The chain employs TRBV5-4 and TRBJ1-4, with 12 bases aligning to TRBD1. The J segment lost 7 bases and the V segment lost 4 bases, leaving 11 bases of the junction unmatched. The CDR3 loop spans 17 amino acids. CDR1 SGHNT and CDR2 YYREEE come from the germline V gene (reference sequence). The chain's CDR3 is CASSPGTGGSPGEKLFF. CDR3 bases: TGTGCCAGCAGCCCTGGGACAGGGGGCTCTCCCGGTGAAAAACTGTTTTTT.

The chain is built from TRBV27 and TRBJ1-6; D is ambiguous. This CDR3 has 15 residues. Trimming took off 3 bases at V and 0 bases at J, with 6 bases between the two ends. The V gene's germline CDR1 is MNHEY and CDR2 SMNVEV (reference sequence). DNA for the CDR3: TGTGCCAGCAGTTTGGTTAGCTCCTATAATTCACCCCTCCACTTT. Its translation is CASSLVSSYNSPLHF.

The J gene is TRBJ1-2, the V gene TRBV25-1, with 8 bases aligning to TRBD1. The CDR3 is 13 residues long. The germline V gene has CDR1 MGHDK and CDR2 SYGVNS. Trimming cost V 6 bases and J 8 bases; bases outside gene matches: 8. CDR3 sequence: CASRRQGMVGYTF. CDR3 DNA sequence: TGTGCCAGCAGGAGACAGGGGATGGTCGGCTACACCTTC.

This clone came up once. The chain is built from TRBV27 and TRBJ1-2, with D perhaps TRBD1 (6 bases). The CDR3 consists of 13 residues. Per germline, CDR1 MNHEY and CDR2 SMNVEV (reference sequence). The V gene lost 3 bases and the J gene lost 10 bases, with 15 bases spanning the gap. For the CDR3, the DNA is TGTGCCAGCAGTTTCCGGGGGGGGGCTGACTACACCTTC. Amino acids: CASSFRGGADYTF.

V usage is TRBV2 and J usage is TRBJ2-4; TRBD1 aligns across 9 bases. This CDR3 comprises 21 residues. With V trimmed by 6 bases and J by 0 bases, 21 bases remained unmatched. The germline V gene has CDR1 SNHLY and CDR2 FYNNEI. Here the CDR3 DNA reads TGTGCCAGCAGGCATAAAGGGAGGGGACAGGGAAGTGATGTAGCCAAAAACATTCAGTACTTC. As protein: CASRHKGRGQGSDVAKNIQYF.

The rearrangement joins TRBV27 to TRBJ2-7, with TRBD1 as a possible D gene (6 bases). CDR1 is MNHEY and CDR2 is SMNVEV in the germline V gene (reference sequence). This CDR3 region has 13 residues. The V and J ends lost 3 bases and 7 bases respectively, with 13 bases between them. In DNA form, the CDR3 reads TGTGCCAGCAGTTTTCAACAGGGTGTGGAGCAGTACTTC. Translating gives CASSFQQGVEQYF.

The chain joins TRBV7-2 to TRBJ1-4; tentative D call: TRBD1 (6 bases). Trimming removed 3 bases at V and 8 bases at J, with 10 bases between. CDR1 and CDR2 from the germline V gene are SGHTA and FQGNSA. The CDR3 totals 13 residues. The CDR3 here is CASSFNREEKLFF. The CDR3 DNA reads TGTGCCAGCAGCTTCAACAGGGAAGAAAAACTGTTTTTT.

This clone was observed a handful of times. The rearrangement uses TRBV18 and TRBJ1-4; the D gene is possibly TRBD1 (5 bases). Trimming pared 0 bases from V and 0 bases from J, leaving 11 bases between. Germline V gene sequence: CDR1 KGHSH, CDR2 LQKENI. The length of the CDR3 is 17 residues. Here the CDR3 reads CASSPPMGVATNEKLFF. CDR3 nucleotide sequence: TGTGCCAGCTCACCACCGATGGGGGTAGCAACTAATGAAAAACTGTTTTTT. Filled out from reference TRBV18 and TRBJ1-4, the complete variable domain reads NAGVMQNPRHLVRRRGQEARLRCSPMKGHSHVYWYRQLPEEGLKFMVYLQKENIIDESGMPKERFSAEFPKEGPSILRIQQVVRGDSAAYFCASSPPMGVATNEKLFFGSGTQLSVL.

The gene calls are TRBV19 and TRBJ2-7, with TRBD2 matching over 9 bases. The junction had 4 bases not matched to a gene; V was cut back by 3 bases and J by 1 base. The CDR3 sequence is 15 residues long. Germline V gives CDR1 LNHDA, CDR2 SQIVND (reference sequence). The CDR3 loop is CASSMGSGGSYEQYF. The DNA of the CDR3 is TGTGCCAGTAGTATGGGTAGCGGGGGATCCTACGAGCAGTACTTC. The full variable domain, completed using reference TRBV19 and TRBJ2-7, is DGGITQSPKYLFRKEGQNVTLSCEQNLNHDAMYWYRQDPGQGLRLIYYSQIVNDFQKGDIAEGYSVSREKKESFPLTVTSAQKNPTAFYLCASSMGSGGSYEQYFGPGTRLTVT.

The chain combines TRBV18 with TRBJ2-3; 7 bases agree with TRBD2. V lost 4 bases to trimming and J lost 0 bases; unmatched junction nucleotides: 7. CDR3 length: 16 residues. The V gene's germline CDR1 is KGHSH and CDR2 LQKENI. As DNA, the CDR3 is TGTGCCAGCTCACAATCCGGGACTACCAGCACAGATACGCAGTATTTT. Translating gives CASSQSGTTSTDTQYF.

The genes are TRBV27 and TRBJ2-1; TRBD2 aligns across 14 bases. Germline V gene data show CDR1 as MNHEY and CDR2 as SMNVEV (reference sequence). CDR3 length: 19 residues. J gave up 6 bases and V 2 bases, and 12 bases lay outside the gene matches. CDR3 amino acids: CASSLVLRGLAGAPNEQFF. In DNA, the CDR3 is TGTGCCAGCAGTTTAGTTCTTAGGGGACTAGCGGGGGCCCCCAATGAGCAGTTCTTC.

V usage is TRBV30 and J usage is TRBJ1-1; a weak D match, TRBD1 (5 bases). Between the trimmed V and J ends, which lost 2 bases and 0 bases, there was a span of 13 bases. This CDR3 is 15 amino acids long. Germline V gives CDR1 GTSNPN, CDR2 SVGIG (reference sequence). The CDR3: CAWSRKGTVNTEAFF. As DNA, the CDR3 is TGTGCCTGGAGTAGAAAAGGGACGGTGAACACTGAAGCTTTCTTT.

This chain uses TRBV18 with TRBJ1-2; TRBD1 matches at 8 bases. Germline-derived CDR1 and CDR2 are KGHSH and LQKENI. The CDR3 is 14 residues long. The junction had 5 bases not matched to a gene; V was cut back by 4 bases and J by 4 bases. The CDR3 nucleotides are TGTGCCAGCTCACTCGGGACAGGACTCTATGGCTACACCTTC. Its translation: CASSLGTGLYGYTF.

Here the CDR3 reads CASSLSGYNYGYTF. In DNA, the CDR3 is TGTGCCAGCAGTTTGTCTGGGTATAACTATGGCTACACCTTC. The chain employs TRBV27 and TRBJ1-2; D unclear. Per the germline V gene, CDR1 is MNHEY and CDR2 is SMNVEV (reference sequence). CDR3 length: 14 residues. With 3 bases removed from V and 1 base from J, the gap between germline ends came to 9 bases.

Notes on this clone: Distinct nucleotide sequences in the sample also encode this CDR3. The rearrangement joins TRBV7-8 to TRBJ2-7, with TRBD2 matching over 11 bases. The V segment lost 1 base and the J segment 4 bases; nucleotides outside the gene matches: 3. This CDR3 has 15 residues. In germline, CDR1 is SGHVS, CDR2 FQNEAQ. CDR3 amino acids: CASSLVASGGYEQYF. The CDR3 DNA sequence: TGTGCCAGCAGCTTAGTCGCTAGCGGGGGGTACGAGCAGTACTTC.

The chain joins TRBV7-9 to TRBJ1-1, with D perhaps TRBD1 (5 bases). Germline CDR1 SEHNR, CDR2 FQNEAQ (reference sequence). The CDR3 is 13 residues long. V was pared by 3 bases and J by 1 base, with 6 bases between. The CDR3 DNA sequence: TGTGCCAGCAGCTTTAGGGGGAACACTGAAGCTTTCTTT. As protein: CASSFRGNTEAFF.

Regarding this clone: The same CDR3 also results from other DNA sequences found in this sample. The V call is TRBV7-2, the J call TRBJ1-5, with D uncertain. V lost 1 base and J 10 bases, leaving 8 bases between the germline ends. In germline, CDR1 is SGHTA, CDR2 FQGNSA. The CDR3 loop spans 12 amino acids. The CDR3 here is CASSLVLGPQHF. The CDR3 DNA reads TGTGCCAGCAGCTTAGTTCTTGGACCCCAGCATTTT.

The rearrangement joins TRBV18 to TRBJ1-4, with a tentative D call TRBD1 (6 bases). V lost 6 bases and J 5 bases, leaving 10 bases between the germline ends. The CDR3 has 13 residues. Germline loops: CDR1 KGHSH, CDR2 LQKENI. CDR3 nucleotides: TGTGCCAGCTCGACAGACAGGAATGAAAAACTGTTTTTT. Amino acids: CASSTDRNEKLFF.

Comment on this clone: This is likely a read error, given that the CDR3 carries no conserved phenylalanine or tryptophan at its end. V is TRBV3-1 (or the pseudogene TRBV3-2) and J is TRBJ1-2, with D perhaps matching TRBD1 (5 bases). V shed 1 base and J shed 7 bases, with 13 bases lying between them. The length of the CDR3 is 14 residues. The germline V gene has CDR1 LGHDT and CDR2 YNNKEL (reference sequence). CDR3 amino acids: CASSQAAEGSGYTS. For the CDR3, the DNA is TGTGCCAGCAGCCAAGCCGCGGAGGGGAGTGGCTACACCTCC.

J is TRBJ2-2 and V is TRBV11-2, with 8 bases lining up with TRBD2. The V and J ends lost 7 bases and 4 bases, in that order; junction bases with no gene match: 5. CDR3 length: 14 amino acids. Germline CDR1 and CDR2: SGHAT and FQNNGV. The CDR3 sequence: CASTRGGLTGELFF. The CDR3 nucleotides read TGTGCCAGCACACGGGGGGGCCTCACCGGGGAGCTGTTTTTT.